These 21 T cell receptor beta chains were sequenced from one sample in a study of CD4+ T cells in melanoma. The assay was immunoSEQ multiplex PCR, and TCRdb's table has in-frame clones only and misses some. The sample lists 40,000 to 50,000 clones; nearly 90% were seen once. What was sequenced was peripheral blood. The source is a human donor with melanoma.

The V gene is TRBV27, the J gene TRBJ2-1; 10 bases align to TRBD1. Germline assignment: CDR1 MNHEY and CDR2 SMNVEV (reference sequence). This CDR3 is built from 15 residues. J lost 3 bases, V lost 4 bases, and 3 bases had no gene match. The CDR3 nucleotides read TGTGCCAGCAGTTCTGACAGGGGGCTCTACAATGAGCAGTTCTTC. The encoded protein is CASSSDRGLYNEQFF.

The J gene is TRBJ1-2, the V gene TRBV7-2; D is perhaps TRBD1 (5 bases). With 4 bases removed from V and 3 bases from J, the gap between germline ends came to 9 bases. This CDR3 has 13 amino acids. Germline V CDR1 and CDR2: SGHTA, FQGNSA. In nucleotides, the CDR3 is TGTGCCAGCAGCTCCCAGGGAGACTATGGCTACACCTTC. It specifies CASSSQGDYGYTF.

The chain joins TRBV27 to TRBJ2-3, with D hard to call. V dropped 2 bases and J dropped 2 bases, with 5 bases sitting between them. This CDR3 spans 13 amino acids. CDR1 and CDR2 from the germline V gene are MNHEY and SMNVEV (reference sequence). CDR3 coding DNA: TGTGCCAGCAGTTTAAGATTCACAGATACGCAGTATTTT. Amino acid sequence: CASSLRFTDTQYF.

The V call is TRBV30, the J call TRBJ2-1; tentatively, D is TRBD2 (6 bases). CDR1 is GTSNPN and CDR2 is SVGIG in the germline V gene (reference sequence). This CDR3 is built from 15 residues. Trimming left V 1 base short and J 7 bases short, with 17 bases between. This chain's CDR3 is CAWSDLSGLLNEQFF. Here the CDR3 DNA reads TGTGCCTGGAGTGACCTTAGCGGATTATTGAATGAGCAGTTCTTC.

The chain carries TRBV18 and TRBJ2-1, with D possibly being TRBD1 (7 bases). V lost 3 bases, J lost 4 bases, and 13 bases lay in between. The CDR3 loop spans 15 amino acids. CDR1 and CDR2 from the germline V gene are KGHSH and LQKENI. The CDR3 DNA sequence: TGTGCCAGCTCACCTACCAGGGGGGATTACAATGAGCAGTTCTTC. This encodes CASSPTRGDYNEQFF.

V usage is TRBV7-6 and J usage is TRBJ2-5, with D possibly being TRBD1 (6 bases). V lost 2 bases and J lost 5, with 18 bases in between. In germline, CDR1 is SGHVS, CDR2 FNYEAQ. This CDR3 spans 16 amino acids. The CDR3 protein is CASSLLYRDGWETQYF. The CDR3, as DNA: TGTGCCAGCAGCTTATTATACAGGGACGGGTGGGAGACCCAGTACTTC.

The V gene is TRBV28, the J gene TRBJ1-5, with 7 bases identical to TRBD1. The CDR3 runs 18 residues. Germline V CDR1 and CDR2: MDHEN, SYDVKM. V was clipped by 3 bases and J by 5 bases; unmatched bases: 16. The CDR3 spells CASSFSGTVGVIDQPQHF. In DNA form, the CDR3 reads TGTGCCAGCAGTTTCTCCGGGACAGTGGGGGTCATAGATCAGCCCCAGCATTTT.

CDR3 bases: TGTGCCAGCAGCCGACAGGGAACTAATGAAAAACTGTTTTTT. Protein product: CASSRQGTNEKLFF. The chain links TRBV7-9 to TRBJ1-4; 7 nucleotides align to TRBD1. The CDR3 is 14 amino acids. V shed 5 bases, J shed 1 base, and the junction held 1 base outside the gene matches. Germline V gene sequence: CDR1 SEHNR, CDR2 FQNEAQ (reference sequence).

The genes are TRBV21-1 and TRBJ2-7; TRBD1, the table's D call, lacks a check against the DNA. TRBV21-1 is a listed pseudogene. CDR3 length: 14 amino acids. This CDR3 reads CASSGRDSPYEQYF. CDR3 nucleotide sequence: TGTGCCAGCAGCGGCCGGGACAGCCCCTACGAGCAGTACTTC.

This clone was recorded a few times. The genes are TRBV9 and TRBJ1-2; TRBD1 agrees at 7 bases. Germline CDR1 SGDLS, CDR2 YYNGEE. The CDR3 has 17 residues. Trimming at V came to 3 bases and at J to 4 bases, leaving 15 bases not matched to a gene. The CDR3 loop is CASSADRVPGPFYGYTF. CDR3 DNA sequence: TGTGCCAGCAGCGCAGACAGGGTGCCCGGTCCTTTCTATGGCTACACCTTC.

The rearrangement joins TRBV6-6 to TRBJ2-7; D not certain. The V gene's germline CDR1 is MNHNY and CDR2 SVGAGI (reference sequence). Trimming pared 2 bases from V and 2 bases from J, leaving 10 bases between. The CDR3 spans 14 residues. CDR3 in amino acids: CASSYGQETYEQYF. The CDR3 nucleotides read TGTGCCAGCAGTTACGGGCAGGAGACCTACGAGCAGTACTTC.

The rearrangement joins TRBV6-5 to TRBJ1-1; 8 bases line up with TRBD1. J gave up 9 bases and V 5 bases, and 2 bases lay outside the gene matches. The CDR3 loop spans 11 amino acids. CDR1 and CDR2 (germline): MNHEY, SVGAGI. This chain's CDR3 is CASSRQGQAFF. DNA for the CDR3: TGTGCCAGCAGTAGACAGGGGCAAGCTTTCTTT.

Only a few counts were recorded for this clone. The chain carries TRBV11-2 and TRBJ1-6; a weak D match, TRBD1 (6 bases). This CDR3 is built from 14 residues. Trimming shortened V by 5 bases and J by 8 bases, and 13 bases separated the two germline ends. Germline V gene sequence: CDR1 SGHAT, CDR2 FQNNGV. The CDR3 DNA follows: TGTGCCAGCAGCCCGTGGGGGGCCGATTCACCCCTCCACTTT. This translates into CASSPWGADSPLHF.

The chain joins TRBV4-1 to TRBJ2-1; D not resolved. Trimming left V 4 bases short and J 9 bases short, with 19 bases between. The V gene's germline CDR1 is MGHRA and CDR2 YSYEKL. The CDR3 length is 15 residues. In DNA form, the CDR3 reads TGCGCCAGCAGCCGGGTGATATACGGGTTAGGTGAGCAGTTCTTC. The encoded protein is CASSRVIYGLGEQFF.

The chain carries TRBV27 and TRBJ1-1; TRBD1 might be the D (5 bases). Trimming took 3 bases from V and 8 from J, leaving 13 bases between them. The germline V gene encodes CDR1 MNHEY and CDR2 SMNVEV (reference sequence). The CDR3 spans 13 residues. CDR3 DNA: TGTGCCAGCAGTTTTGGGCGGACAACCGAAGCTTTCTTT. The encoded protein is CASSFGRTTEAFF.

CDR3 bases: TGTGCCAGCAGCCTAGAGGAACAGGGGCCCTCATCCTACGAGCAGTACTTC. Translation gives CASSLEEQGPSSYEQYF. The chain uses TRBV7-9 and TRBJ2-5; 7 bases line up with TRBD1. The end of the DNA fits TRBJ2-7 better, so the J call may be wrong. The CDR3 length is 17 residues. Germline V gene lookup returns CDR1 SEHNR and CDR2 FQNEAQ (reference sequence).

J is TRBJ2-3 and V is TRBV29-1; the match to TRBD2 covers 13 bases. V dropped 5 bases and J dropped 2; count of bases not matched to a gene: 4. Germline CDR1 is SQVTM and CDR2 is ANQGSEA. The CDR3 sequence is 15 residues long. The CDR3, as DNA: TGCAGCGTTCTGGGACTAGCGGGGAACACAGATACGCAGTATTTT. This translates into CSVLGLAGNTDTQYF.

The V call is TRBV11-2, the J call TRBJ1-1, with a tentative D call TRBD1 (5 bases). CDR3 length: 16 amino acids. With 4 bases removed from V and 0 bases from J, the gap between germline ends came to 15 bases. Germline CDR1 reads SGHAT; CDR2 reads FQNNGV. For the CDR3, the DNA is TGTGCCAGCAGCTGGGGGGGGATAGGGATGAACACTGAAGCTTTCTTT. Its translation is CASSWGGIGMNTEAFF.

This clone came up once. The chain links TRBV15 to TRBJ1-6; D may be TRBD1 (5 bases). The CDR3 has 16 residues. With 0 bases removed from V and 10 bases from J, the gap between germline ends came to 16 bases. Germline CDR1 reads LNHNV; CDR2 reads YYDKDF (reference sequence). The CDR3 region has the DNA TGTGCCACCAGCAGAGACTACCCAGGGAGGGACTCACCCCTCCACTTT. Translated: CATSRDYPGRDSPLHF. Looking up the rest from reference TRBV15 and TRBJ1-6 gives the full variable domain: DAMVIQNPRYQVTQFGKPVTLSCSQTLNHNVMYWYQQKSSQAPKLLFHYYDKDFNNEADTPDNFQSRRPNTSFCFLDIRSPGLGDTAMYLCATSRDYPGRDSPLHFGNGTRLTVT.

This sequence joins TRBV11-2 and TRBJ1-6; D unresolved. V shed 4 bases and J shed 7 bases, with 8 bases lying between them. Germline loops: CDR1 SGHAT, CDR2 FQNNGV. The CDR3 length is 13 residues. The chain's CDR3 is CASSSRANSPLHF. Here the CDR3 DNA reads TGTGCCAGCAGCTCCCGGGCCAATTCACCCCTCCACTTT.

There are a few counts of this clone. J is TRBJ1-2 and V is TRBV28; a possible D gene is TRBD1 (6 bases). Germline V gene lookup returns CDR1 MDHEN and CDR2 SYDVKM. V gave up 7 bases and J gave up 5 bases, with 11 bases separating them. This CDR3 comprises 12 residues. The CDR3 DNA reads TGTGCCAGCAAGGGGCAGGGGTATGGCTACACCTTC. It yields the protein CASKGQGYGYTF.